This is a list of T cell receptor beta chains from one sample in a study of blood T cell repertoires in COVID-19. The table came from immunoSEQ multiplex PCR; TCRdb's copy has only in-frame clones and leaves some out. This table holds 85,000 to 100,000 clones, approximately 84% found once. What was sequenced was peripheral blood. Receptors were obtained from a human donor in a cohort sampled during active COVID-19. Each CDR3 is given with its conserved first and last residue. The D gene is left open where the match is weak. Only some rows state a clone size, as once, few, many or a class for expanded clones.

d_gene	v_gene	abundance	j_gene	CDR3aa	CDR3nt
TRBD1	TRBV6-6	-	TRBJ2-7	CASSYRTGGTYEQYF	TGTGCCAGCAGTTACCGGACAGGGGGCACCTACGAGCAGTACTTC
-	TRBV7-2	-	TRBJ1-5	CASSFRSNQPQHF	TGTGCCAGCAGCTTCAGGAGCAATCAGCCCCAGCATTTT
-	TRBV5-8	-	TRBJ2-2	CASSSQTVQNTGELFF	TGTGCCAGCAGCTCCCAGACAGTTCAGAACACCGGGGAGCTGTTTTTT
-	TRBV5-8	-	TRBJ2-1	CASSLGAGYNEQFF	TGTGCCAGCAGCTTGGGAGCAGGGTACAATGAGCAGTTCTTC
-	TRBV19	-	TRBJ2-7	CASSILAQGEQYF	TGTGCCAGTAGTATTCTGGCCCAGGGCGAGCAGTACTTC
TRBD1	TRBV19	-	TRBJ1-5	CATTDRGRQPQHF	TGTGCCACCACGGACAGGGGAAGGCAGCCCCAGCATTTT
-	TRBV5-1	-	TRBJ2-5	CASSSPRGLRETQYF	TGCGCCAGCAGCTCACCCAGGGGTCTTAGGGAGACCCAGTACTTC
TRBD1	TRBV5-5	-	TRBJ1-5	CASSFSGQANNQPQHF	TGTGCCAGCAGCTTCTCCGGACAGGCAAACAATCAGCCCCAGCATTTT
-	TRBV18	-	TRBJ1-3	CASSPSGTTGNTIYF	TGTGCCAGCTCACCATCCGGGACAACTGGAAACACCATATATTTT
-	TRBV7-7	-	TRBJ2-7	CASSLAPSKRDEQYF	TGTGCTAGCAGCTTAGCCCCCTCCAAGAGGGACGAGCAGTACTTC
TRBD1	TRBV7-3	-	TRBJ2-7	CASTQKTGSGSYEQYF	TGTGCCAGCACCCAAAAGACAGGGTCGGGATCCTACGAGCAGTACTTC
TRBD1	TRBV5-1	few	TRBJ2-7	CASSLASDRGEQYF	TGCGCCAGCAGCTTGGCAAGCGACAGGGGCGAGCAGTACTTC
TRBD2	TRBV9	-	TRBJ2-7	CASSVGASGTSGTYEQYF	TGTGCCAGCAGCGTAGGGGCGAGCGGGACTAGCGGGACCTACGAGCAGTACTTC
-	TRBV5-1	-	TRBJ1-1	CASSLDRSRNTEAFF	TGCGCCAGCAGCTTGGACAGGAGCCGGAACACTGAAGCTTTCTTT
TRBD1	TRBV19	-	TRBJ1-2	CASSIGRQGNYGYTF	TGTGCCAGTAGTATAGGGAGACAGGGCAACTATGGCTACACCTTC
TRBD1	TRBV19	-	TRBJ1-6	CASNSDRGILYNSPLHF	TGTGCCAGTAATTCGGACAGGGGAATTCTATATAATTCACCCCTCCACTTT
TRBD2	TRBV7-8	-	TRBJ2-1	CASSPGLAGPSRHNEQFF	TGTGCCAGCAGCCCGGGACTAGCGGGCCCTAGTCGGCACAATGAGCAGTTCTTC
-	TRBV10-3	few	TRBJ1-1	CAISESRTEAFF	TGTGCCATCAGTGAAAGCCGCACTGAAGCTTTCTTT
-	TRBV5-1	few	TRBJ2-7	CASSLEYDLGPEEQYF	TGCGCCAGCAGCTTGGAGTACGATTTGGGGCCTGAGGAGCAGTACTTC
-	TRBV2	few	TRBJ1-2	CASSIQGGGYTF	TGTGCCAGCAGTATTCAGGGAGGTGGCTACACCTTC
TRBD1	TRBV19	-	TRBJ2-7	CASSPGQGPYEQYF	TGTGCCAGTAGTCCGGGACAGGGCCCCTACGAGCAGTACTTC
-	TRBV9	-	TRBJ2-7	CASSVEGDGPRYEQYF	TGTGCCAGCAGCGTAGAGGGGGACGGTCCACGCTACGAGCAGTACTTC
TRBD1	TRBV10-3	-	TRBJ1-6	CAISEAYSGGVDSPLHF	TGTGCCATCAGTGAGGCATACTCAGGGGGTGTGGATTCACCCCTCCACTTT
TRBD1	TRBV7-2	-	TRBJ2-1	CASSPQGVRNEQFF	TGTGCCAGCAGCCCACAGGGGGTGCGCAATGAGCAGTTCTTC
-	TRBV19	-	TRBJ1-1	CASSVSNRPNTEAFF	TGTGCCAGTAGTGTATCAAACAGGCCGAACACTGAAGCTTTCTTT
TRBD1	TRBV18	-	TRBJ2-1	CASSPSGQGFSYEQFF	TGTGCCAGCTCACCATCAGGACAGGGGTTTTCATACGAGCAGTTCTTC
TRBD1	TRBV7-9	-	TRBJ1-2	CASTLGTELNYGYTF	TGTGCCAGCACCTTAGGGACAGAACTCAACTATGGCTACACCTTC
-	TRBV9	-	TRBJ1-5	CASSVGKGGNQPQHF	TGTGCCAGCAGCGTAGGCAAAGGAGGGAATCAGCCCCAGCATTTT
TRBD2	TRBV13	-	TRBJ2-1	CASSARTSGGGTSYNEQFF	TGTGCCAGCAGCGCCAGGACTAGCGGGGGGGGAACCTCCTACAATGAGCAGTTCTTC
-	TRBV29-1	-	TRBJ1-2	CSVEEGWSYGYTF	TGCAGCGTTGAGGAGGGGTGGAGCTATGGCTACACCTTC
-	TRBV5-4	once	TRBJ2-7	CASSSAGPAIYEQYF	TGTGCCAGCAGCTCGGCGGGACCCGCTATCTACGAGCAGTACTTC
-	TRBV30	few	TRBJ1-5	CAWSRNRGNQPQHF	TGTGCCTGGAGTAGAAACCGGGGCAATCAGCCCCAGCATTTT
TRBD1	TRBV6-5	-	TRBJ2-7	CASSRHRGPYEQYF	TGTGCCAGCAGTCGTCACAGGGGCCCCTACGAGCAGTACTTC
-	TRBV5-1	-	TRBJ2-2	CASSRAVTGELFF	TGCGCCAGCAGCCGTGCGGTTACCGGGGAGCTGTTTTTT
TRBD2	TRBV27	once	TRBJ2-5	CASSQLSLAGIFQETQYF	TGTGCCAGCAGCCAGTTATCCCTAGCGGGAATATTTCAAGAGACCCAGTACTTC
-	TRBV18	-	TRBJ2-2	CASLSMGPGHPNTGELFF	TGTGCCAGCCTGAGTATGGGACCGGGACACCCGAACACCGGGGAGCTGTTTTTT
TRBD1	TRBV28	-	TRBJ1-2	CASRTGYDGYTF	TGTGCCAGCAGGACAGGGTATGATGGCTACACCTTC
TRBD1	TRBV7-9	-	TRBJ1-2	CASSYGTGGFHGYTF	TGTGCCAGCAGCTACGGGACAGGGGGTTTTCATGGCTACACCTTC
TRBD1	TRBV7-9	-	TRBJ2-2	CASRGTQGENTGELFF	TGTGCCAGCAGGGGGACCCAGGGGGAGAACACCGGGGAGCTGTTTTTT
-	TRBV19	-	TRBJ2-6	CASRGAGGANVLTF	TGTGCCAGCCGGGGGGCGGGAGGGGCCAACGTCCTGACTTTC
TRBD1	TRBV7-9	many	TRBJ1-6	CASSLGQGFYNSPLHF	TGTGCCAGCAGCTTAGGACAGGGCTTCTATAATTCACCCCTCCACTTT
TRBD2	TRBV2	-	TRBJ2-7	CASSQRPGLAGDRFIYEQYF	TGTGCCAGCAGTCAACGCCCGGGACTAGCGGGAGATCGATTTATCTACGAGCAGTACTTC
-	TRBV6-5	-	TRBJ1-5	CASSMTANQPQHF	TGTGCCAGCAGTATGACTGCGAATCAGCCCCAGCATTTT
TRBD2	TRBV7-2	-	TRBJ2-7	CASSLGSGGAREQYF	TGTGCCAGCAGCTTAGGAAGCGGGGGGGCAAGAGAGCAGTACTTC
TRBD2	TRBV28	-	TRBJ2-1	CASPPEVTSGYNEQFF	TGTGCCAGCCCGCCAGAAGTGACTAGCGGCTACAATGAGCAGTTCTTC
TRBD1	TRBV19	-	TRBJ2-7	CASSDRGSEGEQYF	TGTGCCAGTAGCGACAGGGGGAGTGAGGGCGAGCAGTACTTC